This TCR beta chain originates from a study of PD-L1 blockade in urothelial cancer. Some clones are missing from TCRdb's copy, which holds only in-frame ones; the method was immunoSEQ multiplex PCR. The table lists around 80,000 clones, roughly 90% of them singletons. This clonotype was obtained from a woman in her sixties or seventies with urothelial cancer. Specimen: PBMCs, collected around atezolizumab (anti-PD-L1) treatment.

This chain's CDR3 is CAWSGTSEGYEQYF. CDR3 DNA: TGTGCCTGGAGTGGGACTAGCGAGGGGTACGAGCAGTACTTC. The J gene is TRBJ2-7, the V gene TRBV30; TRBD2 matches at 9 bases. Germline V gene sequence: CDR1 GTSNPN, CDR2 SVGIG (reference sequence). The CDR3 sequence is 14 residues long. Losses at the gene ends were 1 base for V and 4 bases for J; bases not matched to a gene: 5.